This T cell receptor beta chain was sequenced in a study of STAT5B mutations in CD4+ large granular lymphocyte leukemia. Study in general: Healthy donors showed HLA-associated enrichment of the CDR3 'QG' motif.

Worth noting for this clone: Its specificity is unknown.

The J segment lost 7 bases and the V segment lost 1 base, leaving 4 bases of the junction unmatched. Germline lookup yields CDR1 SGDLS and CDR2 YYNGEE. The CDR3 consists of 14 residues. Findings of the study overall: No patients shared main leukemic clonotypes, though about 24% appeared at low frequency elsewhere.

Measured with immunoSEQ multiplex PCR; TCRdb has only the in-frame clones, and not every one. Altogether under 55,000 clones are present, around 86% being singletons, with the ten largest covering 2.6%. The sample was CD4+ T cells from blood buffy coats. The clonotype was recovered from a human donor in good health. This chain connects TRBV9 to TRBJ2-2; TRBD2 agrees at 7 bases. The CDR3 reads CASSVREGLGELFF. CDR3 coding DNA: TGTGCCAGCAGCGTAAGGGAGGGCCTCGGGGAGCTGTTTTTT.